This T cell receptor (beta chain) was sequenced during a study of blood T cell repertoires in COVID-19. This CDR3 spans 14 amino acids. Deletions cut 6 bases from V and 2 bases from J, with 14 bases between. Germline CDR1 MDHEN, CDR2 SYDVKM. TCRdb's table, derived via immunoSEQ multiplex PCR, lists solely in-frame clones and lacks some. Found here are around 130,000 clones, about 86% of them singletons; the top ten hold more than 2%. This TCR derives from a woman aged 50 to 60 with acute or convalescent COVID-19. This chain connects TRBV28 to TRBJ2-7; D is uncertain. Material: peripheral blood. CDR3 protein: CASRTTFTAYEQYF. As DNA, the CDR3 is TGTGCCAGCAGGACCACATTCACAGCCTACGAGCAGTACTTC.